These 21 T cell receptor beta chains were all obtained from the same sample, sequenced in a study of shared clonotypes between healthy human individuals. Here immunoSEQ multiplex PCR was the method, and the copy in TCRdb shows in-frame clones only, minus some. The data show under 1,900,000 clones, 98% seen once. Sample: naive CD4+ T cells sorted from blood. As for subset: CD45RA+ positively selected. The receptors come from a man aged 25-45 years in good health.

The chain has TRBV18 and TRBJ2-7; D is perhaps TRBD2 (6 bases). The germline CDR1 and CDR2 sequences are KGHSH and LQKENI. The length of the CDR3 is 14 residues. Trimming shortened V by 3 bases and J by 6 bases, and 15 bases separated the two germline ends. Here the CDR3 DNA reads TGTGCCAGCTCACCCCCGGGACTCCGTGGCGAGCAGTACTTC. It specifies CASSPPGLRGEQYF.

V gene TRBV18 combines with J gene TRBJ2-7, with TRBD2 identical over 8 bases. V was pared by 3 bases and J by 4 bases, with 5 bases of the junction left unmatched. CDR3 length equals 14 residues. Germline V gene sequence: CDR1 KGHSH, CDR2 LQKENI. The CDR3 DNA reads TGTGCCAGCTCACCCGGGGGGGCCGAATACGAGCAGTACTTC. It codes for CASSPGGAEYEQYF.

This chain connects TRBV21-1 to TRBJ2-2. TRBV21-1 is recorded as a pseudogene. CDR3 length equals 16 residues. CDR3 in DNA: TGTGCCAGCAGCAAAGCGAAAGGGTTTAGCACCGGGGAGCTGTTTTTT. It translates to CASSKAKGFSTGELFF.

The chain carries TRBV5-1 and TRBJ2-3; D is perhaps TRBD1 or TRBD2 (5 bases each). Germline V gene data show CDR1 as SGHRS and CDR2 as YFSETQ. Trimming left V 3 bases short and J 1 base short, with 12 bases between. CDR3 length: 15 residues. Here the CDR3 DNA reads TGCGCCAGCAGCTCGGGGCCAGGCCGCACAGATACGCAGTATTTT. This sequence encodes CASSSGPGRTDTQYF.

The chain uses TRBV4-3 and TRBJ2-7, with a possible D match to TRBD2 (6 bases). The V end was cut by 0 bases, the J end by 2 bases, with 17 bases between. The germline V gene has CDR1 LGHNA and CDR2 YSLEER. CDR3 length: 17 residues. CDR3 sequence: CASSQDRSASATYEQYF. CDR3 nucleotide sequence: TGCGCCAGCAGCCAAGATCGTTCTGCTAGCGCCACCTACGAGCAGTACTTC.

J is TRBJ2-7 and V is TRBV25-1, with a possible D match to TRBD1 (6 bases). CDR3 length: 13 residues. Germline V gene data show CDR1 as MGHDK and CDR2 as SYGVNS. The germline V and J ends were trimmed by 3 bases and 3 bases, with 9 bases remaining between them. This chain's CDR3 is CASSDTGFYEQYF. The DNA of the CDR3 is TGTGCCAGCAGTGATACAGGGTTCTACGAGCAGTACTTC.

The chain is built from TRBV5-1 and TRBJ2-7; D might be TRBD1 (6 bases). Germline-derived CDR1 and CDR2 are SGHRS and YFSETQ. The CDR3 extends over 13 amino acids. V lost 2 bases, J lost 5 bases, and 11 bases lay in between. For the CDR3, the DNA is TGCGCCAGCAGCTTAGGGGGTCCCAACGAGCAGTACTTC. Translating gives CASSLGGPNEQYF.

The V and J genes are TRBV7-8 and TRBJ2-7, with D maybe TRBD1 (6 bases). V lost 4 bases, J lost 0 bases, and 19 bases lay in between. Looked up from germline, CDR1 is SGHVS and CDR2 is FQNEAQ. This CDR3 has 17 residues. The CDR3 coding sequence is TGTGCCAGCAGCTGGGGCGTCGGCAGGGGAACCTCCTACGAGCAGTACTTC. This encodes CASSWGVGRGTSYEQYF.

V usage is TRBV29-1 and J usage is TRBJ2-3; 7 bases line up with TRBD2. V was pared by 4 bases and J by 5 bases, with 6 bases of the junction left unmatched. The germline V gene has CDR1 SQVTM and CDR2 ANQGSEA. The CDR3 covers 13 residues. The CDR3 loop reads CSVGGRAKDTQYF. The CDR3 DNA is TGCAGCGTTGGGGGGAGGGCCAAAGATACGCAGTATTTT.

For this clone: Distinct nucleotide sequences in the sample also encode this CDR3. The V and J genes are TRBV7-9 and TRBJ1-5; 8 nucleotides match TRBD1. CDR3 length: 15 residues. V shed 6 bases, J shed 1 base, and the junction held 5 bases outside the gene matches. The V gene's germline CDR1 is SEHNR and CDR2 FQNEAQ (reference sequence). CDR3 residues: CASSPTGGSNQPQHF. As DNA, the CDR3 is TGTGCCAGCAGTCCAACAGGGGGAAGCAATCAGCCCCAGCATTTT.

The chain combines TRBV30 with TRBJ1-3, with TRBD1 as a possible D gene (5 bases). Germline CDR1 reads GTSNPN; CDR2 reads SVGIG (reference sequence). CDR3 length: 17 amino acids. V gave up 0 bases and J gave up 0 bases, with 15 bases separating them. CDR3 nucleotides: TGTGCCTGGAGTGTACGTTCGATCGGGGCCTCTGGAAACACCATATATTTT. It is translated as CAWSVRSIGASGNTIYF. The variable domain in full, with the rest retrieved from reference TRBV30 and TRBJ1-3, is SQTIHQWPATLVQPVGSPLSLECTVEGTSNPNLYWYRQAAGRGLQLLFYSVGIGQISSEVPQNLSASRPQDRQFILSSKKLLLSDSGFYLCAWSVRSIGASGNTIYFGEGSWLTVV.

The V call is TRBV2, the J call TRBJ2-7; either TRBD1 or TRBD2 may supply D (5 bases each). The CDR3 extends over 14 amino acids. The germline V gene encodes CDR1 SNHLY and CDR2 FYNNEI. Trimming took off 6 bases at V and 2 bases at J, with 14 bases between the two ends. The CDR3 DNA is TGTGCCAGCAGGGGGGTGATGGAGACCTACGAGCAGTACTTC. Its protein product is CASRGVMETYEQYF.

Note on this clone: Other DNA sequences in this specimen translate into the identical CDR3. Here the CDR3 reads CASSSRQGLYEQYF. The CDR3 DNA is TGTGCCAGCAGCTCTCGACAGGGGCTCTACGAGCAGTACTTC. The V and J genes are TRBV11-2 and TRBJ2-7, with 8 bases aligning to TRBD1. The trim removed 4 bases at V and 3 bases at J, leaving 5 bases unmatched. CDR3 length: 14 residues. Germline assignment: CDR1 SGHAT and CDR2 FQNNGV.

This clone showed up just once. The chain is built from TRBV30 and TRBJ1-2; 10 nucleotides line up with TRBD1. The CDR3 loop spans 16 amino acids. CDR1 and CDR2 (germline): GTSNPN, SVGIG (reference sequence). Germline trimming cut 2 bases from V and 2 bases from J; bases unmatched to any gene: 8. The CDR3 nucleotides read TGTGCCTGGAGTCGGGGACCGGGACAGGGGAACTATGGCTACACCTTC. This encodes CAWSRGPGQGNYGYTF.

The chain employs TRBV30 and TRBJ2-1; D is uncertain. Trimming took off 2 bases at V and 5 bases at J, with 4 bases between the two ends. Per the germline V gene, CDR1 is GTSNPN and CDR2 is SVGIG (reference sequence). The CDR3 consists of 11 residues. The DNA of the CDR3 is TGTGCCTGGAGTTCGAACAATGAGCAGTTCTTC. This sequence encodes CAWSSNNEQFF.

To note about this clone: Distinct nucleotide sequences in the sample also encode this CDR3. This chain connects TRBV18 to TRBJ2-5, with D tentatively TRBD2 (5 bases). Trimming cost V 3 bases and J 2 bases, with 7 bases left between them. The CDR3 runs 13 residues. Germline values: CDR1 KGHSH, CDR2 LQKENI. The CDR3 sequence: CASSPPGQETQYF. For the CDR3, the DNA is TGTGCCAGCTCACCTCCGGGGCAAGAGACCCAGTACTTC.

In nucleotides, the CDR3 is TGCAGCGGGGGCCCTTCACCCTACGAGCAGTACTTC. It is translated as CSGGPSPYEQYF. This chain joins TRBV29-1 and TRBJ2-7, with D possibly matching TRBD1 (5 bases). The CDR3 is made up of 12 amino acids. Germline V CDR1 and CDR2: SQVTM, ANQGSEA. Trimming removed 7 bases from V and 2 bases from J, with 12 bases in between.

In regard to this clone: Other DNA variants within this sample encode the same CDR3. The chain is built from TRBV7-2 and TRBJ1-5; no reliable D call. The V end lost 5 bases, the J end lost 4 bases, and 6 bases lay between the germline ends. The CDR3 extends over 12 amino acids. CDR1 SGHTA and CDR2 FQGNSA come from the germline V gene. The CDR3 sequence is CASSLANQPQHF. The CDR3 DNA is TGTGCCAGCAGCCTCGCTAATCAGCCCCAGCATTTT.

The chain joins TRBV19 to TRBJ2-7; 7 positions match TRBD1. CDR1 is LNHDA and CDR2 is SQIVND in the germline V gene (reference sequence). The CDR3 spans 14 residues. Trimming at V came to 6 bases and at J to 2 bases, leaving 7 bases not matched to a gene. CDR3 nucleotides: TGTGCCAGTAGCTTAACGACAGGGACCTACGAGCAGTACTTC. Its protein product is CASSLTTGTYEQYF.

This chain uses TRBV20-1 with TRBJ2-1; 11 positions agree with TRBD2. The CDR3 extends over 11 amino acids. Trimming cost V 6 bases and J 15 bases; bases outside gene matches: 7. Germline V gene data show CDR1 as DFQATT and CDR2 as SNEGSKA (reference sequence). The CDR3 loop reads CSAYSGRAPFF. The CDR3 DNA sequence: TGCAGTGCCTATAGCGGGAGGGCTCCGTTCTTC.

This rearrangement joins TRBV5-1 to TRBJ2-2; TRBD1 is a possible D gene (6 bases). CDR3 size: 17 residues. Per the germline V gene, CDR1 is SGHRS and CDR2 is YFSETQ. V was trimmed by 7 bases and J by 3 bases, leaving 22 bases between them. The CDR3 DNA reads TGCGCCAGCGCTCGGGACACAGGGAAAGTGGACACCGGGGAGCTGTTTTTT. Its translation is CASARDTGKVDTGELFF. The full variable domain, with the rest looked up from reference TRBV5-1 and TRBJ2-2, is KAGVTQTPRYLIKTRGQQVTLSCSPISGHRSVSWYQQTPGQGLQFLFEYFSETQRNKGNFPGRFSGRQFSNSRSEMNVSTLELGDSALYLCASARDTGKVDTGELFFGEGSRLTVL.